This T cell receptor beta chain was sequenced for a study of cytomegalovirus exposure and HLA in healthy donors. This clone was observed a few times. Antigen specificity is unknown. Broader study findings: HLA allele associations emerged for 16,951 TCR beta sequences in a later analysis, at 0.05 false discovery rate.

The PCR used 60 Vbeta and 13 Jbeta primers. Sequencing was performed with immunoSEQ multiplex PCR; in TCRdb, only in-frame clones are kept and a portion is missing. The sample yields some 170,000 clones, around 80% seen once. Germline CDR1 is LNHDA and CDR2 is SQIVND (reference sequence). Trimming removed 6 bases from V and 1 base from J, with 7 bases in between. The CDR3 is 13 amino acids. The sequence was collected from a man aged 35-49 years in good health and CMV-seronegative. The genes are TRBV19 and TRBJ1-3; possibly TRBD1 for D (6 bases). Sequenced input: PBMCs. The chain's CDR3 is CASSTGSGNTIYF. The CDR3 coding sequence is TGTGCCAGTAGCACAGGGTCTGGAAACACCATATATTTT. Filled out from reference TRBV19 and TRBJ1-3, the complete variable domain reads DGGITQSPKYLFRKEGQNVTLSCEQNLNHDAMYWYRQDPGQGLRLIYYSQIVNDFQKGDIAEGYSVSREKKESFPLTVTSAQKNPTAFYLCASSTGSGNTIYFGEGSWLTVV.